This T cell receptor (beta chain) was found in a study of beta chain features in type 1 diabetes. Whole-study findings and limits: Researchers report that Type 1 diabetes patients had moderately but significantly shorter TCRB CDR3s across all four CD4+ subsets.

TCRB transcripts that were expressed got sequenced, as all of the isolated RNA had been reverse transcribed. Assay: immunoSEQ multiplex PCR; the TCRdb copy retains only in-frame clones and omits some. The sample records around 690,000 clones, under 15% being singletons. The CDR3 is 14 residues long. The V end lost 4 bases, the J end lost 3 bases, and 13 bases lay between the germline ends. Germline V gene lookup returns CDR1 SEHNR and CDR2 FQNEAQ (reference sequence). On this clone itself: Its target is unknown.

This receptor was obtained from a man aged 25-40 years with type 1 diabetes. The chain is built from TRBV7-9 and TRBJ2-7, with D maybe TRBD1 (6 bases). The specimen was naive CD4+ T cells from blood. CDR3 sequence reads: CASSWMIGGYEQYF. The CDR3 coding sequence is TGTGCCAGCAGCTGGATGATAGGGGGCTACGAGCAGTACTTC.